Following are 27 T cell receptor beta chains from one sample sequenced in a study of blood T cells in healthy people across ages. A J-beta primer mix and a sample-barcoded 5' primer were used in a second PCR of roughly 7 to 12 cycles. Each CDR3 protein gets one entry after TCRdb re-called the 5' RACE reads with MiXCR. This table has approximately 2,000,000 distinct CDR3 sequences, approximately 40% appearing once. Sequenced input: blood. These TCRs come from a human donor in good health.

This clonotype showed up many times. This sequence joins TRBV7-2 and TRBJ2-7; no definite D call. This CDR3 region has 15 residues. V lost 3 bases to trimming and J lost 1 base, with 13 bases between them. CDR1 and CDR2 (germline): SGHTA, FQGNSA. The DNA for the CDR3 is TGTGCCAGCAGCTTGGAACCGGGCCTATCCTACGAGCAGTACTTC. It is translated as CASSLEPGLSYEQYF.

The chain is built from TRBV5-1 and TRBJ2-1; 7 bases line up with TRBD1. Germline V gene data show CDR1 as SGHRS and CDR2 as YFSETQ. The J segment lost 6 bases and the V segment lost 3 bases, leaving 12 bases of the junction unmatched. The CDR3 length is 16 residues. The CDR3 DNA sequence: TGCGCCAGCAGCTCCCCGACAGGGAGCCTCCTCAATGAGCAGTTCTTC. Its protein is CASSSPTGSLLNEQFF.

CDR3 loop: CASSPAPGWNQETQYF. In DNA, the CDR3 is TGCGCCAGCAGCCCCGCGCCGGGGTGGAACCAAGAGACCCAGTACTTC. This sequence joins TRBV5-1 and TRBJ2-5, with a tentative D call TRBD2 (5 bases). The V gene lost 4 bases and the J gene lost 0 bases, with 16 bases spanning the gap. From germline, CDR1 is SGHRS and CDR2 YFSETQ. The CDR3 is 16 residues long.

The V call is TRBV12-3 or TRBV12-4, the J call TRBJ2-4, with D hard to call. V was pared by 6 bases and J by 5 bases, with 11 bases between. The CDR3 is 13 amino acids. CDR3 residues: CASRPGGQNIQYF. The CDR3 coding sequence is TGTGCCAGCAGACCAGGTGGCCAAAACATTCAGTACTTC.

This chain uses TRBV7-6 with TRBJ2-2; the D gene is possibly TRBD1 (6 bases). This CDR3 region has 15 residues. The V end lost 5 bases, the J end lost 0 bases, and 10 bases lay between the germline ends. Germline CDR1 SGHVS, CDR2 FNYEAQ. CDR3 sequence reads: CASSPRQANTGELFF. The CDR3, as DNA: TGTGCCAGCAGCCCAAGACAGGCGAACACCGGGGAGCTGTTTTTT.

Worth noting for this clonotype: Just one base apart from a much larger clone, this may be a read error. The rearrangement joins TRBV29-1 to TRBJ2-7; D uncertain. The CDR3 consists of 16 residues. V lost 4 bases to trimming and J lost 7 bases, with 26 bases between them. From germline, CDR1 is SQVTM and CDR2 ANQGSEA. The CDR3 region has the DNA TGCAGCGTTGTGAATTCGAATAAGGGTGTAAAGAATGAGCAGTACTTC. As protein: CSVVNSNKGVKNEQYF.

The rearrangement uses TRBV20-1 and TRBJ1-2, with a weak D call TRBD1 (6 bases). This CDR3 is built from 15 residues. Germline V CDR1 and CDR2: DFQATT, SNEGSKA (reference sequence). Between the trimmed V and J ends, which lost 0 bases and 4 bases, there was a span of 15 bases. DNA for the CDR3: TGCAGTGCTAGAGATCGTGGGGGGCCAGGCTATGGCTACACCTTC. The encoded protein is CSARDRGGPGYGYTF.

The rearrangement uses TRBV7-9 and TRBJ1-1; D is ambiguous. Trimming took 1 base from V and 4 from J, leaving 10 bases between them. The germline CDR1 and CDR2 sequences are SEHNR and FQNEAQ (reference sequence). The CDR3 is 14 amino acids. As DNA, the CDR3 is TGTGCCAGCAGCTTAGATGTTACGGTCACTGAAGCTTTCTTT. This sequence encodes CASSLDVTVTEAFF.

The V call is TRBV9, the J call TRBJ1-2, with TRBD1 identical over 7 bases. V gave up 0 bases and J gave up 5 bases; unmatched junction bases: 4. Looked up from germline, CDR1 is SGDLS and CDR2 is YYNGEE. The CDR3 runs to 14 residues. The CDR3 loop is CASSVGFRGYGYTF. CDR3 DNA: TGTGCCAGCAGCGTAGGATTCAGGGGGTATGGCTACACCTTC.

This clonotype was observed a few times. The CDR3 reads CSASQGAGDSSEAFF. In DNA form, the CDR3 reads TGCAGTGCTAGTCAGGGGGCAGGGGACTCCTCTGAAGCTTTCTTT. The V gene is TRBV20-1, the J gene TRBJ1-1; 8 positions agree with TRBD1. The CDR3 runs 15 residues. Germline V gene lookup returns CDR1 DFQATT and CDR2 SNEGSKA (reference sequence). J gave up 6 bases and V 3 bases, and 12 bases lay outside the gene matches.

This clonotype occurred a few times. The V gene is TRBV6-5, the J gene TRBJ1-5, with TRBD1 as a possible D gene (6 bases). Trimming took 5 bases from V and 5 from J, leaving 16 bases between them. The germline V gene has CDR1 MNHEY and CDR2 SVGAGI. The CDR3 runs 15 residues. The CDR3 region is CASSKTGNRDQPQHF. CDR3 DNA sequence: TGTGCCAGCAGTAAAACAGGGAATCGGGATCAGCCCCAGCATTTT.

This clonotype turned up a few times. This sequence joins TRBV20-1 and TRBJ2-1, with 9 bases matching TRBD2. The junction had 15 bases not matched to a gene; V was cut back by 3 bases and J by 3 bases. This CDR3 is 18 amino acids long. The V gene's germline CDR1 is DFQATT and CDR2 SNEGSKA (reference sequence). CDR3 sequence: CSARPLGVAGGDYNEQFF. Here the CDR3 DNA reads TGCAGTGCTAGGCCCCTGGGGGTTGCGGGGGGGGACTACAATGAGCAGTTCTTC.

This chain joins TRBV7-9 and TRBJ1-1; D uncertain. V dropped 5 bases and J dropped 6 bases, with 7 bases sitting between them. The germline V gene has CDR1 SEHNR and CDR2 FQNEAQ (reference sequence). The CDR3 is 11 amino acids. The CDR3 DNA is TGTGCCAGCAGCCTACGGCCTGAAGCTTTCTTT. It is translated as CASSLRPEAFF.

This clonotype was counted between two and nine times. The chain employs TRBV5-1 and TRBJ2-1; 9 bases are shared with TRBD1. J was trimmed by 2 bases and V by 0 bases; bases with no gene match: 3. There are 16 residues in the CDR3. Per germline, CDR1 SGHRS and CDR2 YFSETQ. The CDR3 reads CASSLAGQGPYNEQFF. CDR3 DNA sequence: TGCGCCAGCAGCTTGGCGGGACAGGGTCCCTACAATGAGCAGTTCTTC. Full variable domain (outside the CDR3, taken from reference TRBV5-1 and TRBJ2-1): KAGVTQTPRYLIKTRGQQVTLSCSPISGHRSVSWYQQTPGQGLQFLFEYFSETQRNKGNFPGRFSGRQFSNSRSEMNVSTLELGDSALYLCASSLAGQGPYNEQFFGPGTRLTVL.

To note about this clonotype: One base away lies a much larger clone, so this may be a sequencing read error. The V and J genes are TRBV7-9 and TRBJ2-1, with D uncertain. V shed 5 bases and J shed 10 bases, with 12 bases lying between them. Germline CDR1 is SEHNR and CDR2 is FQNEAQ (reference sequence). CDR3 size: 12 residues. Here the CDR3 DNA reads TGTGCCAGCAGCCCAGCAGCCTACGAGCAGTTCTTC. This codes for CASSPAAYEQFF.

This sequence joins TRBV5-1 and TRBJ1-4; D gene unclear. Looked up from germline, CDR1 is SGHRS and CDR2 is YFSETQ. The CDR3 extends over 13 amino acids. V was clipped by 3 bases and J by 8 bases, with 11 bases between them. In DNA form, the CDR3 reads TGCGCCAGCAGCTCGGTAGGCGGAGAAAAACTGTTTTTT. Its translation is CASSSVGGEKLFF.

This clonotype was observed a few times. The chain couples TRBV20-1 to TRBJ2-5; D remains unclear. V lost 6 bases and J lost 5, with 22 bases in between. Germline assignment: CDR1 DFQATT and CDR2 SNEGSKA (reference sequence). The CDR3 is 15 amino acids. The CDR3, as DNA: TGCAGTGCCGCACCGACCACCTTCGGTAGTGAGACCCAGTACTTC. Translation: CSAAPTTFGSETQYF.

This clonotype has more than one count but fewer than ten. The chain has TRBV7-9 and TRBJ2-5; D unclear. V gave up 4 bases and J gave up 0 bases, with 6 bases separating them. This CDR3 spans 13 amino acids. Germline assignment: CDR1 SEHNR and CDR2 FQNEAQ (reference sequence). The CDR3 DNA is TGTGCCAGCAGCTCAAACTACCAAGAGACCCAGTACTTC. Translating it yields CASSSNYQETQYF.

The gene calls are TRBV15 and TRBJ2-7, with D possibly TRBD1 on 6 matching bases. This CDR3 comprises 13 residues. The germline gives CDR1 LNHNV, CDR2 YYDKDF (reference sequence). Trimming left V 9 bases short and J 3 bases short, with 15 bases between. In DNA form, the CDR3 reads TGTGCCACAGGCTACAGGGAAAGCTACGAGCAGTACTTC. Protein product: CATGYRESYEQYF.

The J gene is TRBJ1-4, the V gene TRBV12-3 or TRBV12-4, with TRBD1 as a possible D gene (5 bases). Trimming pared 6 bases from V and 4 bases from J, leaving 9 bases between. This CDR3 comprises 13 residues. Written as DNA, the CDR3 is TGTGCCAGCAGGAGGGGCCTTAATGAAAAACTGTTTTTT. Translation: CASRRGLNEKLFF.

CDR3 sequence reads: CSAREDIRRVVGFKVPTYEQYF. The CDR3 bases are TGCAGTGCTAGAGAGGACATCCGGAGGGTCGTAGGGTTTAAGGTCCCTACCTACGAGCAGTACTTC. The chain has TRBV20-1 and TRBJ2-7; a weak D match, TRBD2 (6 bases). Germline V gives CDR1 DFQATT, CDR2 SNEGSKA (reference sequence). This CDR3 comprises 22 residues. V dropped 0 bases and J dropped 2 bases, with 35 bases sitting between them.

This rearrangement joins TRBV4-1 to TRBJ1-2; TRBD1 might be the D (6 bases). Germline CDR1 is MGHRA and CDR2 is YSYEKL. Deletions cut 4 bases from V and 0 bases from J, with 18 bases between. The CDR3 spans 17 residues. CDR3 coding DNA: TGCGCCAGCAGCCGGGACACCGCGATGGCCTCTAACTATGGCTACACCTTC. Amino acids: CASSRDTAMASNYGYTF.

CDR3 coding DNA: TGTGCCAGCAGTTACGAAGGATTCACAGATACGCAGTATTTT. Protein sequence: CASSYEGFTDTQYF. The gene calls are TRBV6-6 and TRBJ2-3; D is undetermined. The germline CDR1 and CDR2 sequences are MNHNY and SVGAGI (reference sequence). This CDR3 has 14 residues. Trimming took off 2 bases at V and 2 bases at J, with 8 bases between the two ends.

The chain recombines TRBV20-1 with TRBJ2-6; 7 bases are shared with TRBD1. The V segment lost 1 base and the J segment 0 bases; nucleotides outside the gene matches: 9. This CDR3 region has 18 residues. Germline V lookup: CDR1 DFQATT, CDR2 SNEGSKA (reference sequence). The CDR3 DNA is TGCAGTGCTAGAGTAAGAGGGGGCGACCTCTCTGGGGCCAACGTCCTGACTTTC. Protein: CSARVRGGDLSGANVLTF.

This sequence joins TRBV20-1 and TRBJ1-4; D possibly corresponds to TRBD1 (6 bases). This CDR3 contains 12 residues. CDR1 and CDR2 (germline): DFQATT, SNEGSKA (reference sequence). The V gene lost 7 bases and the J gene lost 7 bases, with 13 bases spanning the gap. The CDR3 protein is CSVPGTLEKLFF. Written as DNA, the CDR3 is TGCAGTGTCCCCGGGACACTTGAAAAACTGTTTTTT.

V usage is TRBV10-3 and J usage is TRBJ2-3; TRBD2 agrees at 14 bases. There are 17 residues in the CDR3. The ends lost 5 bases at V and 0 bases at J; junction bases unmatched: 4. Per the germline V gene, CDR1 is ENHRY and CDR2 is SYGVKD. The CDR3 spells CAISRTSGGMSTDTQYF. The CDR3 DNA is TGTGCCATCAGTCGGACTAGCGGGGGGATGAGCACAGATACGCAGTATTTT.

This clonotype was counted between two and nine times. V is TRBV2 and J is TRBJ2-5; D is perhaps TRBD2 (5 bases). There are 12 residues in the CDR3. Trimming took off 4 bases at V and 11 bases at J, with 14 bases between the two ends. Germline V gene lookup returns CDR1 SNHLY and CDR2 FYNNEI. The CDR3 reads CASSAWPGKQYF. The CDR3 DNA reads as TGTGCCAGCAGTGCATGGCCGGGGAAGCAGTACTTC.